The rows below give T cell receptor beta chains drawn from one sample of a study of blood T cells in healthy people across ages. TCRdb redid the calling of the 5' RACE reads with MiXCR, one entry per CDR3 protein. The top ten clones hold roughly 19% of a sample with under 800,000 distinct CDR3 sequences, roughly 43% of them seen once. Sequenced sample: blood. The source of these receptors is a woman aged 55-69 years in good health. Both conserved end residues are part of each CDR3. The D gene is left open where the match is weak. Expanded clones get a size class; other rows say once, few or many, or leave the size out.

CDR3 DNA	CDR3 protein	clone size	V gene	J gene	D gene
TGTGCCAGCAGTACACTAGCGGGAGGGCCCTACAATGAGCAGTTCTTC	CASSTLAGGPYNEQFF	NA	TRBV6-2/TRBV6-3	TRBJ2-1	TRBD2
TGTGCCAGCACCCGCGGAGAGGGGGGCCGCATGGAGCAGTTCTTC	CASTRGEGGRMEQFF	few	TRBV27	TRBJ2-1	NA
TGTGCCATCACCGGGGGGCCCAACTATGGCTACACCTTC	CAITGGPNYGYTF	NA	TRBV10-3	TRBJ1-2	NA
TGTGCCAGCAGCACGGGATACAGGTTGTTCTCTGGGGCCAACGTCCTGACTTTC	CASSTGYRLFSGANVLTF	few	TRBV6-1	TRBJ2-6	NA
TGTGCCACCAAAATAGGGGGCAACAATGAGCAGTTCTTC	CATKIGGNNEQFF	many	TRBV7-9	TRBJ2-1	TRBD1
TGCAGCGTTGTCTCCATCGGTGGTGAAAAACTGTTTTTT	CSVVSIGGEKLFF	NA	TRBV29-1	TRBJ1-4	NA
TGCGCCAGCAGCCAAGTTCAAGCGGTACCCTTCTACGAGCAGTACTTC	CASSQVQAVPFYEQYF	NA	TRBV4-3	TRBJ2-7	NA
TGTGCCACCAGCCGTTCGGGACTAGCGGCTTATAATGAGCAGTTCTTC	CATSRSGLAAYNEQFF	few	TRBV15	TRBJ2-1	TRBD2
TGTGCCAGCAGGCTAGCGGGAGACTCGACAGATACGCAGTATTTT	CASRLAGDSTDTQYF	NA	TRBV3-1	TRBJ2-3	TRBD2
TGCGCCAGCAGCCCCGAGCGGGGGGGCCACAATGAGCAGTACTTC	CASSPERGGHNEQYF	NA	TRBV5-1	TRBJ2-7	TRBD2
TGTGCCAGCAGGGCCTTTACAGGGATTCGGGATGAGCAGTTCTTC	CASRAFTGIRDEQFF	once	TRBV2	TRBJ2-1	NA
TGTGCCAGCCGGATGGGCACTGAAGCTTTCTTT	CASRMGTEAFF	NA	TRBV12-3/TRBV12-4	TRBJ1-1	NA
TGTGCCAGCAGCGTAGGGCTCGGGCTCGATAGCGAGCAGTACTTC	CASSVGLGLDSEQYF	NA	TRBV9	TRBJ2-7	NA
TGCAGTGCGGACCCCGGGACTAGCCATAATGAGCAGTTCTTC	CSADPGTSHNEQFF	few	TRBV20-1	TRBJ2-1	TRBD2
TGCAGTGTTAATCCAGGGGATAGGGCGAATGAAAAACTGTTTTTT	CSVNPGDRANEKLFF	many	TRBV20-1	TRBJ1-4	NA
TGCGCCAGCAGCTTAACTACGGGGGGGAGCTCCTACGAGCAGTACTTC	CASSLTTGGSSYEQYF	NA	TRBV5-1	TRBJ2-7	TRBD2
TGCAGTGCTAGAGATCTTCCTGGACAGGGCTCCTACGAGCAGTACTTC	CSARDLPGQGSYEQYF	few	TRBV20-1	TRBJ2-7	TRBD1
TGTGCCAGCAGTTACTCGAGAGGAGTGGGCCCAGATACGCAGTATTTT	CASSYSRGVGPDTQYF	many	TRBV6-2/TRBV6-3	TRBJ2-3	NA
TGTGCCAGCAGCTTAGGCGTCAGCACAGATACGCAGTATTTT	CASSLGVSTDTQYF	many	TRBV7-9	TRBJ2-3	NA
TGTGCCAGCAGTGACGAGACAGACTATGGCTACACCTTC	CASSDETDYGYTF	NA	TRBV2	TRBJ1-2	NA
TGCAGTGCCCACGCAGGGTGGGGCAATCAGCCCCAGCATTTT	CSAHAGWGNQPQHF	once	TRBV20-1	TRBJ1-5	NA
TGTGCTAGTGCACATGGCGGGGGGAAGAGCTCCTACGAGCAGTACTTC	CASAHGGGKSSYEQYF	NA	TRBV12-5	TRBJ2-7	TRBD2
TGCGCCAGCAGCCAAGAGGCTGTCGCAGGTCGGCAGACCCAGTACTTC	CASSQEAVAGRQTQYF	NA	TRBV4-3	TRBJ2-5	NA
TGCGCCAGCAGACCCCCAGGGCCGGGGGCCTACAATGAGCAGTTCTTC	CASRPPGPGAYNEQFF	NA	TRBV10-2	TRBJ2-1	NA
TGTGCCAGCAGAACTAGCGGGGGGGCAATCAATGAGCAGTTCTTC	CASRTSGGAINEQFF	NA	TRBV6-6	TRBJ2-1	TRBD2
TGTGCCAGCAGCCAAGATTCACAGCTGAAGCAGTTCTTC	CASSQDSQLKQFF	NA	TRBV3-1	TRBJ2-1	NA
TGCAGCGGTGGGGCGGGGGTTCACCAAGAGACCCAGTACTTC	CSGGAGVHQETQYF	NA	TRBV29-1	TRBJ2-5	TRBD2
TGTGCCAGCAGCTTAATGGCTAGCTTAAGCAATGAGCAGTTCTTC	CASSLMASLSNEQFF	few	TRBV7-3	TRBJ2-1	NA
TGTGCCAGCAGCCAAGAAGGGGGGGGCCGGTATGGCTACACCTTC	CASSQEGGGRYGYTF	NA	TRBV3-1	TRBJ1-2	NA
TGTGCCAGCAGTTACGAGAATCAGCCCCAGCATTTT	CASSYENQPQHF	few	TRBV12-3/TRBV12-4	TRBJ1-5	NA
TGCGCCAGCGAGGATGGGGGGGGAAGGAATGAGCAGTACTTC	CASEDGGGRNEQYF	few	TRBV4-1	TRBJ2-5	TRBD2
TGTGCCAGCACCGTCGGGGTGCCCTCCTACGAGCAGTACTTC	CASTVGVPSYEQYF	few	TRBV12-3/TRBV12-4	TRBJ2-7	NA
TGCAGCGTTTCTAGCGGGGGGGCCCCTGAGACCCAGTACTTC	CSVSSGGAPETQYF	many	TRBV29-1	TRBJ2-5	TRBD2
TGCAGCGTCCCGGGGGGGAACTATGGCTACACCTTC	CSVPGGNYGYTF	NA	TRBV29-1	TRBJ1-2	NA